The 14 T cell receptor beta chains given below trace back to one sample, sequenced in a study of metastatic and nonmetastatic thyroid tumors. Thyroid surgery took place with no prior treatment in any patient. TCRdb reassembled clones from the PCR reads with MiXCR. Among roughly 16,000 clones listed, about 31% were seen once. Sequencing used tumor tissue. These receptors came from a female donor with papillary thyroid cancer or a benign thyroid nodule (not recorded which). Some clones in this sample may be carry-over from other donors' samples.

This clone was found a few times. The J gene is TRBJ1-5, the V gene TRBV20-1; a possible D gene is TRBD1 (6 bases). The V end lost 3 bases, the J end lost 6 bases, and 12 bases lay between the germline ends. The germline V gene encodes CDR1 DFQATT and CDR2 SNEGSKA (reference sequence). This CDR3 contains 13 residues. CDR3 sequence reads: CSASQGTSQPQHF. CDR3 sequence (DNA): TGCAGTGCTAGTCAGGGGACGAGTCAGCCCCAGCATTTT.

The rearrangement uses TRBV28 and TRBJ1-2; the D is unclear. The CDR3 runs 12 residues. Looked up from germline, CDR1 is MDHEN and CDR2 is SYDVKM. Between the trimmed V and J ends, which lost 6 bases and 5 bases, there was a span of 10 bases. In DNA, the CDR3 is TGTGCCAGCAGCCTCGACGGGTATGGCTACACCTTC. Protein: CASSLDGYGYTF.

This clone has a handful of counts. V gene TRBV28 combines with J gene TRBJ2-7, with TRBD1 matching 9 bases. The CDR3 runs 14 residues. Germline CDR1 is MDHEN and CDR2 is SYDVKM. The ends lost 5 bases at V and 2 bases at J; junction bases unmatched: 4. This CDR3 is CASSDRQGAYEQYF. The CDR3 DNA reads TGTGCCAGCAGTGACCGACAGGGGGCCTACGAGCAGTACTTC.

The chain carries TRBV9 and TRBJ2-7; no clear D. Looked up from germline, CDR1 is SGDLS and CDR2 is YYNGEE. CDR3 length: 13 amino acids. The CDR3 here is CASSVGSAHEQHV. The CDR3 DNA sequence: TGTGCCAGCAGCGTAGGTTCAGCCCACGAGCAGCACGTC.

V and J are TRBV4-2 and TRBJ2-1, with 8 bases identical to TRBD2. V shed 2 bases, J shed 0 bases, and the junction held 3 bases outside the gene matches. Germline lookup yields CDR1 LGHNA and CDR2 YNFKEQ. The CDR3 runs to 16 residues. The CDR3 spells CASSQLAGGSYNEQFF. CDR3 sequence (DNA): TGTGCCAGCAGCCAATTGGCGGGAGGCTCCTACAATGAGCAGTTCTTC.

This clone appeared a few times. The CDR3, as DNA: TGTGCCAGCAGGAAGGGACTAGCGGGACTCGGTGAGCAGTTCTTC. Its protein is CASRKGLAGLGEQFF. The chain joins TRBV6-1 to TRBJ2-1, with 13 bases aligning to TRBD2. From germline, CDR1 is MNHNS and CDR2 SASEGT. With 6 bases clipped from V and 9 bases from J, the junction kept 8 bases outside the gene matches. This CDR3 has 15 amino acids.

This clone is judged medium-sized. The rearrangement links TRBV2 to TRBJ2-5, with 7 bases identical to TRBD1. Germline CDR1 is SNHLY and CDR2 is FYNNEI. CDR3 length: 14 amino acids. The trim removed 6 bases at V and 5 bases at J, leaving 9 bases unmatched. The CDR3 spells CASRHGQAGETQYF. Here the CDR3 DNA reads TGTGCCAGCAGACATGGACAGGCCGGGGAGACCCAGTACTTC. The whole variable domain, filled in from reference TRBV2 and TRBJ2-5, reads EPEVTQTPSHQVTQMGQEVILRCVPISNHLYFYWYRQILGQKVEFLVSFYNNEISEKSEIFDDQFSVERPDGSNFTLKIRSTKLEDSAMYFCASRHGQAGETQYFGPGTRLLVL.

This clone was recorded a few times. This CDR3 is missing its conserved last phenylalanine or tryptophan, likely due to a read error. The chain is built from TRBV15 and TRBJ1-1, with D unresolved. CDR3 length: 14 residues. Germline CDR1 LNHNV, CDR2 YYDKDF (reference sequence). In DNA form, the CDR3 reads TGTGCCGCCAGCAGCGTAGATTGGAACACTGAAGCTTTCCTT. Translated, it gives CAASSVDWNTEAFL.

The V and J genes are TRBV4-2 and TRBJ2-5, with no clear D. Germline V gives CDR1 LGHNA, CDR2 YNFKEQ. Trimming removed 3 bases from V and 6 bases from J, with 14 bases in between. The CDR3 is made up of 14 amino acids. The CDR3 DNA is TGTGCCAGCAGCCAGATTGGTAGCTCGAAGACCCAGTACTTC. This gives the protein CASSQIGSSKTQYF.

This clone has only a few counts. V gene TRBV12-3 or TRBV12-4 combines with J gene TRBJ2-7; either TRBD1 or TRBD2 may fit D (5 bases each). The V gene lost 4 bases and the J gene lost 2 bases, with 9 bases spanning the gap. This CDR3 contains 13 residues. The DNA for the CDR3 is TGTGCCAGCAGTTATCAGGGAGCCTACGAGCAGTACTTC. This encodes CASSYQGAYEQYF.

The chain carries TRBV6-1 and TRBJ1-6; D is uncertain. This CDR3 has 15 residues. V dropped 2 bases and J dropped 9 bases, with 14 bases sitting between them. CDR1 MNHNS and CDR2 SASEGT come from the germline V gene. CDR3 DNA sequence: TGTGCCAGCAGTGAATTCGGTCAGGAGAGTTCACCCCTCCACTTT. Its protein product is CASSEFGQESSPLHF.

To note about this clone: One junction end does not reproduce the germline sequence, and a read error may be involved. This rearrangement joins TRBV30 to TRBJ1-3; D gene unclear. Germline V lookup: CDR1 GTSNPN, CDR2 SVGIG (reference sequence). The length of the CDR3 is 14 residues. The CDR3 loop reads CAWSVQWSGNTIYF. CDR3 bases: TGCGCCTGGAGTGTCCAATGGTCTGGAAACACCATATATTTT.

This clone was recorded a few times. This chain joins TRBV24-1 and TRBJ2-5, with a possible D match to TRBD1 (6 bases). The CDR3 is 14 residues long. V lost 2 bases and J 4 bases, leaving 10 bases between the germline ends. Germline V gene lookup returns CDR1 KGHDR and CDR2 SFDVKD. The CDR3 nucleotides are TGTGCCACCAGTGATTCAGGGGCTGGAGAGACCCAGTACTTC. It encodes CATSDSGAGETQYF.

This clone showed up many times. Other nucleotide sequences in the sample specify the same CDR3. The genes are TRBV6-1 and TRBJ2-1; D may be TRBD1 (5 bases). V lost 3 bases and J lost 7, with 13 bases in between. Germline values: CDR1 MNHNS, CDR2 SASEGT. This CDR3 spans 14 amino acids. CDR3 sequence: CASSDWGPGNEQFF. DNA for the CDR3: TGTGCCAGCAGTGACTGGGGCCCTGGGAATGAGCAGTTCTTC.